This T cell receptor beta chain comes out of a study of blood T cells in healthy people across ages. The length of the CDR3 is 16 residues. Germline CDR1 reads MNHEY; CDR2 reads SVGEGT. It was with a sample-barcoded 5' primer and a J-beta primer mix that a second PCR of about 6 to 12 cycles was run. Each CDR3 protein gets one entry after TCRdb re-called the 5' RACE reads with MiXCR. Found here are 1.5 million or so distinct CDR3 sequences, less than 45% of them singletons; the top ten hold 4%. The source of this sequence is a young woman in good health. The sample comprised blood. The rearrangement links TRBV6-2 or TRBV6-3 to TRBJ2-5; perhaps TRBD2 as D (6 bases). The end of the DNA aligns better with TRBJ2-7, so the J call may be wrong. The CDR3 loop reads CASAWDGGLGENEQYF. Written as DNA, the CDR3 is TGTGCCAGCGCTTGGGACGGGGGATTGGGAGAGAACGAGCAGTACTTC.